The source of this T cell receptor (beta chain) is a study of identical twins. In its sample, this clonotype was seen many times. The CDR3 is 14 amino acids. CDR1 is PRHDT, CDR2 FYEKMQ, per germline (reference sequence). V gave up 5 bases and J gave up 8 bases; unmatched junction bases: 10. MiXCR, run by TCRdb on the 5' RACE reads, gives a single entry per CDR3 protein. The sample lists a few hundred thousand distinct CDR3 sequences, over 9.5% seen once, with 9% to 10% in the top ten. This clonotype was obtained from a man aged 50 or older in good health. Sequencing used memory T cells sorted from blood. This rearrangement joins TRBV13 to TRBJ1-2; 8 positions agree with TRBD1. The CDR3 sequence is CASSTTGGSGGYTF. CDR3 nucleotides: TGTGCCAGCAGCACCACAGGGGGATCTGGGGGCTACACCTTC.